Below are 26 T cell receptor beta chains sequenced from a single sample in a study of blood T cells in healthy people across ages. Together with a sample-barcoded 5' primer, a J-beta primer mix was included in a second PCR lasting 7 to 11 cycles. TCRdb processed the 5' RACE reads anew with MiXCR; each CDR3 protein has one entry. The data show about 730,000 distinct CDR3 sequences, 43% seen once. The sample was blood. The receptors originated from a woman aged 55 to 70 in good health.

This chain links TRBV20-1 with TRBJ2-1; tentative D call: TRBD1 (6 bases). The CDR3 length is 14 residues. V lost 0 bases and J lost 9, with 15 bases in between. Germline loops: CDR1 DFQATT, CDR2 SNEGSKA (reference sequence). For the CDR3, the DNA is TGCAGTGCTAGAGATCCAGGGGCCAGAGCTGAGCAGTTCTTC. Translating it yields CSARDPGARAEQFF.

CDR3 nucleotide sequence: TGCGCCAGCAGCCAAGATGGGAGCAACGAGCAGTACTTC. Residues: CASSQDGSNEQYF. V usage is TRBV4-1 and J usage is TRBJ2-4; TRBD2 is a possible D gene (5 bases). TRBJ2-7 explains the end of the DNA better; the J call may be wrong. Per germline, CDR1 MGHRA and CDR2 YSYEKL. The CDR3 contains 13 residues.

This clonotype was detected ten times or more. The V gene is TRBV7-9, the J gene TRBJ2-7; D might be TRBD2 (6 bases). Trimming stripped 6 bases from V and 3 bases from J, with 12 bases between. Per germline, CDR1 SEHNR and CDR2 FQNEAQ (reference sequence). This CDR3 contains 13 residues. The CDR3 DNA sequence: TGTGCCAGCAGTCTGACTAGTAGCTACGAGCAGTACTTC. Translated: CASSLTSSYEQYF.

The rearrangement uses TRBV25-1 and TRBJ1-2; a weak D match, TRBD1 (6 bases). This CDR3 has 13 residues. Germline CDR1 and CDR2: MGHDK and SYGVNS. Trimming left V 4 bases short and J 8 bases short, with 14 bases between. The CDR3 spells CASSGRNRAGYTF. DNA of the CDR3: TGTGCCAGCAGTGGGAGGAACAGGGCAGGCTACACCTTC.

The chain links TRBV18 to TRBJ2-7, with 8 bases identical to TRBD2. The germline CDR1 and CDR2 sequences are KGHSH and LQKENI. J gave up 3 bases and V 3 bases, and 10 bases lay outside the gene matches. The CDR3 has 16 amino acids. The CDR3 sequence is CASSPQGLALNYEQYF. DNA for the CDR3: TGTGCCAGCTCACCGCAAGGACTAGCCTTAAACTACGAGCAGTACTTC.

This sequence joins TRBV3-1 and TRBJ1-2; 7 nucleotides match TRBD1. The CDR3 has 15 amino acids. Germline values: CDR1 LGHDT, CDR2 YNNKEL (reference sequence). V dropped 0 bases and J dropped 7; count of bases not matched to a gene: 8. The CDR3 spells CASSQEVIGGGGYTF. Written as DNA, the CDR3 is TGTGCCAGCAGCCAAGAGGTGATAGGGGGCGGTGGCTACACCTTC.

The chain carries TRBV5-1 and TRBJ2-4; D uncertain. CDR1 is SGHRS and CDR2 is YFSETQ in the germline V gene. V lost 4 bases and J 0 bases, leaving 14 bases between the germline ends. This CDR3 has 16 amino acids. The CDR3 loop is CASSTGPLLAKNIQYF. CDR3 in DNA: TGCGCCAGCAGCACCGGGCCACTACTAGCCAAAAACATTCAGTACTTC.

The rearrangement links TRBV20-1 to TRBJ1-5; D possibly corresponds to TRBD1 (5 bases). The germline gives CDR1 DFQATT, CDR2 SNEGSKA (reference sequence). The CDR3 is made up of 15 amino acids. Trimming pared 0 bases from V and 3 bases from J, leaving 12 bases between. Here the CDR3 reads CSAREAGPANQPQHF. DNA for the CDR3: TGCAGTGCTAGAGAGGCAGGGCCCGCCAATCAGCCCCAGCATTTT.

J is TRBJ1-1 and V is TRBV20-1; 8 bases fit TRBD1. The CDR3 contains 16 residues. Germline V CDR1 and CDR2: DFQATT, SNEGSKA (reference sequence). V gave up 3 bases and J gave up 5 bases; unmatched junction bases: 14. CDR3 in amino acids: CSASRPGQVSVTEAFF. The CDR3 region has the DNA TGCAGTGCTAGCCGGCCGGGACAGGTCTCGGTTACTGAAGCTTTCTTT.

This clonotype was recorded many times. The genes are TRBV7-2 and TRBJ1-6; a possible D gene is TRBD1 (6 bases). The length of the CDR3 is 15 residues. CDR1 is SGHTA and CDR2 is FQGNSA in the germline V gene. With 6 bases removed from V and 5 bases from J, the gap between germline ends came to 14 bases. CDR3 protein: CASRNRDLDNSPLHF. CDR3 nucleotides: TGTGCCAGCAGAAACAGGGACCTCGATAATTCACCCCTCCACTTT.

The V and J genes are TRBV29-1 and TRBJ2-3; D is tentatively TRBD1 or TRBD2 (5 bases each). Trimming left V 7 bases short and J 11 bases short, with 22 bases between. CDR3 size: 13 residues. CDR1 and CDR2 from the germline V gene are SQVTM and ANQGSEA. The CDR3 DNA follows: TGCAGCGGAGGACGAGCGGCGGACAATGAGCAGTATTTT. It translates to CSGGRAADNEQYF.

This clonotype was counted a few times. The CDR3 DNA reads as TGTGCCACCAGTGATCCCGCGGAGGGACCCAGAGGCACAGATACGCAGTATTTT. It encodes CATSDPAEGPRGTDTQYF. The chain joins TRBV24-1 to TRBJ2-3, with TRBD2 as a possible D gene (6 bases). V was pared by 3 bases and J by 1 base, with 19 bases between. There are 18 residues in the CDR3. Per the germline V gene, CDR1 is KGHDR and CDR2 is SFDVKD.

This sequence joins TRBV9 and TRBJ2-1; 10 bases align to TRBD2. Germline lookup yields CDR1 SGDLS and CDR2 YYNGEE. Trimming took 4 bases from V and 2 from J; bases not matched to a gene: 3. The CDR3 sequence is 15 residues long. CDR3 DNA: TGTGCCAGCAGCCAGCGGGAGGGCACCTACAATGAGCAGTTCTTC. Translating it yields CASSQREGTYNEQFF.

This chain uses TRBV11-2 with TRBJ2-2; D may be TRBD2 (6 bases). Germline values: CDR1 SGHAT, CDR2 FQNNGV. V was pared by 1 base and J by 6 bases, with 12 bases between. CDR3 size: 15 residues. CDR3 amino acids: CASSLVPGGAGELFF. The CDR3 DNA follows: TGTGCCAGCAGCTTAGTTCCGGGCGGGGCCGGGGAGCTGTTTTTT.

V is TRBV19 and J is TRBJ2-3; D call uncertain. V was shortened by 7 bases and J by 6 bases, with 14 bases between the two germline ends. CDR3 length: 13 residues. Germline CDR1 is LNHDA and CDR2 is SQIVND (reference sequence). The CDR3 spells CASNEAHLDTQYF. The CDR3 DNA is TGTGCCAGTAATGAGGCCCATCTGGATACGCAGTATTTT.

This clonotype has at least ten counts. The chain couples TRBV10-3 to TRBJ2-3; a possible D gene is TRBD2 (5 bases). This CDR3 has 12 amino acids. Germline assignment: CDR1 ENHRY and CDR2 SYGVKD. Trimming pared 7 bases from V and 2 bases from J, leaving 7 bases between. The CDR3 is CAIKDFTDTQYF. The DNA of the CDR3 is TGTGCCATCAAGGACTTCACAGATACGCAGTATTTT.

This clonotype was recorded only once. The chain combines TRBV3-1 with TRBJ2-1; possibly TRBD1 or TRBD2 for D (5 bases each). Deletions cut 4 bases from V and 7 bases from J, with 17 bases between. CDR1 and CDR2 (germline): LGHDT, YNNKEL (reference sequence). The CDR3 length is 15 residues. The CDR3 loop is CASSLGRAAPNEQFF. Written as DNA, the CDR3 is TGTGCCAGCAGCCTGGGACGAGCGGCCCCGAATGAGCAGTTCTTC.

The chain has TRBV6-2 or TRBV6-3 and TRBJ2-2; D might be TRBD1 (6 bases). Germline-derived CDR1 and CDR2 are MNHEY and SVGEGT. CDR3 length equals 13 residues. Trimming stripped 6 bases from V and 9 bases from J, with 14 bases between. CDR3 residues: CASSFHTGRELFF. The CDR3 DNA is TGTGCCAGCAGCTTCCATACAGGGAGGGAGCTGTTTTTT.

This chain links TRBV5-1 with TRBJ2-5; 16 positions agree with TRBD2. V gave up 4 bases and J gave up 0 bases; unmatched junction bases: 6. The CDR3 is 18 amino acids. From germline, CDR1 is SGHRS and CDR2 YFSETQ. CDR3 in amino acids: CASSGGLAGGLYQETQYF. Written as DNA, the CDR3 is TGCGCCAGCAGCGGGGGACTAGCGGGGGGGCTGTACCAAGAGACCCAGTACTTC. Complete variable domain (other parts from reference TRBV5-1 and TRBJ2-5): KAGVTQTPRYLIKTRGQQVTLSCSPISGHRSVSWYQQTPGQGLQFLFEYFSETQRNKGNFPGRFSGRQFSNSRSEMNVSTLELGDSALYLCASSGGLAGGLYQETQYFGPGTRLLVL.

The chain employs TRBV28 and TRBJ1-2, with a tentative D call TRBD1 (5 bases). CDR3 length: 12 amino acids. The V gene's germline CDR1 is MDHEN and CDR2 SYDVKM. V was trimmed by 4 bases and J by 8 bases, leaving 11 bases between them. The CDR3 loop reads CASSSGTMGYTF. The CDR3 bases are TGTGCCAGCAGTTCAGGGACTATGGGCTACACCTTC.

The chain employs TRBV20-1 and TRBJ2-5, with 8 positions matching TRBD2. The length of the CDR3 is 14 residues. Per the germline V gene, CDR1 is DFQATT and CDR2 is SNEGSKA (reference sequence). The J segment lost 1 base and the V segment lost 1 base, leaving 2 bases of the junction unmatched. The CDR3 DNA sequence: TGCAGTGCTAGAGCAGGACTAGCCCAAGAGACCCAGTACTTC. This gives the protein CSARAGLAQETQYF.

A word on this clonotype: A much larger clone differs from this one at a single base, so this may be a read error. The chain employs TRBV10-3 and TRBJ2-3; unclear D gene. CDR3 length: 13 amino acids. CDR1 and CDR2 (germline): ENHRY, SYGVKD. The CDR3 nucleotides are TGTGCCAGGGCACACCAGAACACAGATATGCAGTATTTT. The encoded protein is CARAHQNTDMQYF.

CDR3 amino acids: CASSQGARPTEAFF. CDR3 DNA: TGTGCCAGCTCCCAGGGGGCGAGGCCCACTGAAGCTTTCTTT. The chain couples TRBV18 to TRBJ1-1; TRBD1 matches at 8 bases. CDR3 length: 14 residues. The germline V gene has CDR1 KGHSH and CDR2 LQKENI. The V and J ends lost 6 bases and 4 bases, in that order; junction bases with no gene match: 7.

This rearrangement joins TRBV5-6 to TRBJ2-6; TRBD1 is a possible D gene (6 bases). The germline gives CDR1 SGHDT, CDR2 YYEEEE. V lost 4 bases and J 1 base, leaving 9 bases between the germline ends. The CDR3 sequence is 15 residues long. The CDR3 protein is CASSAGASGANVLTF. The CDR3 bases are TGTGCCAGCAGCGCAGGGGCTTCTGGGGCCAACGTCCTGACTTTC.

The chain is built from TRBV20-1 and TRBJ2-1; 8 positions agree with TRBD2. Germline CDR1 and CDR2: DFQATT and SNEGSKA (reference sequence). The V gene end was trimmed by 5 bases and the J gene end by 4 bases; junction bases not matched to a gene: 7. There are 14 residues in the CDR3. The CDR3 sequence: CSALATGGYNEQFF. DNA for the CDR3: TGCAGTGCTTTAGCGACGGGAGGGTACAATGAGCAGTTCTTC.

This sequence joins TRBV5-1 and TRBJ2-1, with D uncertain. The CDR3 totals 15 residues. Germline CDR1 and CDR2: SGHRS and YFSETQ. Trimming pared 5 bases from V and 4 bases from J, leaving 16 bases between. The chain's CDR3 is CASSYDAPSYNEQFF. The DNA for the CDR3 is TGCGCCAGCAGTTACGACGCGCCGAGTTACAATGAGCAGTTCTTC.